The entry that follows covers one TCR beta chain sequence. The antigen is undetermined. Trimming stripped 1 base from V and 6 bases from J, with 16 bases between. This CDR3 is built from 16 residues. Germline CDR1 is MDHEN and CDR2 is SYDVKM. What was amplified from RNA transcripts were TCR beta CDR3 regions. First-round RT-PCR targeting the TCR CDR3 was performed with the HTBI primer set. Each CDR3 protein is one row after TCRdb ran MiXCR on the multiplex PCR reads. In the table there are 130,000 to 150,000 distinct CDR3 sequences, over 20% of which are singletons. The data were taken from a study of T cells in Graves' hyperthyroidism and ophthalmopathy. Study-level background: At initial diagnosis, before any treatment had begun, peripheral blood was obtained. General study points: In validation, the model predicted ophthalmopathy. These predictions came a median roughly seven months before onset. Stable hyperthyroidism and ophthalmopathy were separated using 13 V-J signatures.

Any patient presenting with uncontrolled infection, other autoimmune disease, pregnancy or lactation was left out. The sequenced material came from blood. The chain has TRBV28 and TRBJ2-1, with D perhaps assigned TRBD1 or TRBD2 (6 bases each). The source is a woman aged 45-65 years with Graves' hyperthyroidism that later progressed to Graves' ophthalmopathy. The CDR3 region is CASSLYGGLGGNEQFF. The CDR3 DNA is TGTGCCAGCAGTTTATATGGGGGGCTAGGTGGCAATGAGCAGTTCTTC.